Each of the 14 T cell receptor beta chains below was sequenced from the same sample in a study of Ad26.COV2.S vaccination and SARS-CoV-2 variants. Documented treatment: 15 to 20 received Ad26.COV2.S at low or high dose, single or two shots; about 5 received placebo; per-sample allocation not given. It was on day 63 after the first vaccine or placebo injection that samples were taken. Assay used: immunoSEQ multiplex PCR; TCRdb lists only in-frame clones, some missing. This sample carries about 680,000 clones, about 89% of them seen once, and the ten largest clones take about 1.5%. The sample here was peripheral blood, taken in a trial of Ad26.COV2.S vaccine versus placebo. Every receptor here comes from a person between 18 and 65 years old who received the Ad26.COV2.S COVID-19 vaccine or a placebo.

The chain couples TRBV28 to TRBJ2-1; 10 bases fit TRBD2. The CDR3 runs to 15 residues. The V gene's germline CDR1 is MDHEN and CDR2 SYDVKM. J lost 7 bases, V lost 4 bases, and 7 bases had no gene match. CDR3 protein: CASSSSGRAGNEQFF. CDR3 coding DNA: TGTGCCAGCAGTTCGAGCGGGAGGGCCGGGAATGAGCAGTTCTTC.

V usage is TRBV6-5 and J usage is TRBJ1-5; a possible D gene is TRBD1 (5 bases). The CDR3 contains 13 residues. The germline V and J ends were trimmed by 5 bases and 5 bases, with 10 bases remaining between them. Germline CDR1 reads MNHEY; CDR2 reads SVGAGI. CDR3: CASSITGDQPQHF. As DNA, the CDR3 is TGTGCCAGCAGTATTACAGGTGATCAGCCCCAGCATTTT.

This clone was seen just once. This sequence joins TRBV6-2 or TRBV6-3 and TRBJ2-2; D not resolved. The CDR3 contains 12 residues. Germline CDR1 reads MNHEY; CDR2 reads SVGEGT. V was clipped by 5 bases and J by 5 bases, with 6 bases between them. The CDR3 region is CASSLLTGELFF. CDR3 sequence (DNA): TGTGCCAGCAGTCTTCTGACCGGGGAGCTGTTTTTT.

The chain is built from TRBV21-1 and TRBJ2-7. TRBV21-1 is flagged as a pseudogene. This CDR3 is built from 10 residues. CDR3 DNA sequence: TGTGCCAGCCGCAAGAAGGAGCAGTACTTC. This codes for CASRKKEQYF.

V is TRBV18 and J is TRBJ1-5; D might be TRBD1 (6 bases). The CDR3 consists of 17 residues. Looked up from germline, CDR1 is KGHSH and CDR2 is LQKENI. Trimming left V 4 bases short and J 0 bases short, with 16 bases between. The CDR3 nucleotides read TGTGCCAGCTCACAGGGTGGACAGTTTTATAGCAATCAGCCCCAGCATTTT. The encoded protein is CASSQGGQFYSNQPQHF. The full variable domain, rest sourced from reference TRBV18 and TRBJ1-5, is NAGVMQNPRHLVRRRGQEARLRCSPMKGHSHVYWYRQLPEEGLKFMVYLQKENIIDESGMPKERFSAEFPKEGPSILRIQQVVRGDSAAYFCASSQGGQFYSNQPQHFGDGTRLSIL.

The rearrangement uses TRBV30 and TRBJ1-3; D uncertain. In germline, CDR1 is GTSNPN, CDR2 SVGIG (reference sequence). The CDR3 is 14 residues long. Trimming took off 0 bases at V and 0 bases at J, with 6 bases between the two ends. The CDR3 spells CAWSVSTSGNTIYF. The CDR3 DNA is TGTGCCTGGAGTGTCTCGACCTCTGGAAACACCATATATTTT.

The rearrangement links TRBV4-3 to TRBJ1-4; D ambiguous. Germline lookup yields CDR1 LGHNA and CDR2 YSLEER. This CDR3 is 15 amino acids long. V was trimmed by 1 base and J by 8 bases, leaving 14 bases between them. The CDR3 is CASSQGDPGREKLFF. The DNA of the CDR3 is TGCGCCAGCAGCCAAGGGGATCCCGGACGGGAAAAACTGTTTTTT.

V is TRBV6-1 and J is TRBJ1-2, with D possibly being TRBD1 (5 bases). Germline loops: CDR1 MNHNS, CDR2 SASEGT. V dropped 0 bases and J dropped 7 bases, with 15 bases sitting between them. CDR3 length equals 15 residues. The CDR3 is CASSEALGGPLGYTF. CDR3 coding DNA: TGTGCCAGCAGTGAAGCGCTTGGGGGTCCCCTTGGCTACACCTTC.

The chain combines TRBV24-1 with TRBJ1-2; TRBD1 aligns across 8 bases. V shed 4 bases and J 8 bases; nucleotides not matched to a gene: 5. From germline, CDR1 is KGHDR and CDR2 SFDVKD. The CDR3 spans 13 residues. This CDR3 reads CATSERTGSGYTF. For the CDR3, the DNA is TGTGCCACCAGTGAAAGGACAGGGTCGGGCTACACCTTC.

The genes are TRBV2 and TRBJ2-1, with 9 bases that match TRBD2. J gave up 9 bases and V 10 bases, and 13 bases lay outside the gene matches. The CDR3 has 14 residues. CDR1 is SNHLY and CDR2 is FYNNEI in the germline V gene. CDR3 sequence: CATHGREGQFEQFF. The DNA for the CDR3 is TGTGCCACCCATGGGCGGGAGGGCCAGTTTGAGCAGTTCTTC. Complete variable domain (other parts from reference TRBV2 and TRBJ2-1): EPEVTQTPSHQVTQMGQEVILRCVPISNHLYFYWYRQILGQKVEFLVSFYNNEISEKSEIFDDQFSVERPDGSNFTLKIRSTKLEDSAMYFCATHGREGQFEQFFGPGTRLTVL.

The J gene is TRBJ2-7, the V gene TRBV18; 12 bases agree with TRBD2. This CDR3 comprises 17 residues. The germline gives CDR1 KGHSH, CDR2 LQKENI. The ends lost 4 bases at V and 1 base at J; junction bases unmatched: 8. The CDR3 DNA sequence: TGTGCCAGCTCACTGACGACTAGCGGGAGTGAGTCCTACGAGCAGTACTTC. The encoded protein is CASSLTTSGSESYEQYF.

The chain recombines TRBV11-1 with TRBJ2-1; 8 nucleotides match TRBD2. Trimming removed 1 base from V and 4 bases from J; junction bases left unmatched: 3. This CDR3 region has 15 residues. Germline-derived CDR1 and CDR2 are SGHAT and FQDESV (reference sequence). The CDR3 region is CASSLEAGEYNEQFF. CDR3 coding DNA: TGTGCCAGCAGCTTAGAAGCGGGGGAGTACAATGAGCAGTTCTTC.

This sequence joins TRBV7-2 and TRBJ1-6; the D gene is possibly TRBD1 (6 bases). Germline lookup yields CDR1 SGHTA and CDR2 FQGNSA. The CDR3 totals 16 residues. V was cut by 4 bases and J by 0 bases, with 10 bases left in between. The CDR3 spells CASSYGQSSYNSPLHF. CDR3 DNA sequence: TGTGCCAGCAGCTACGGACAGAGCTCCTATAATTCACCCCTCCACTTT.

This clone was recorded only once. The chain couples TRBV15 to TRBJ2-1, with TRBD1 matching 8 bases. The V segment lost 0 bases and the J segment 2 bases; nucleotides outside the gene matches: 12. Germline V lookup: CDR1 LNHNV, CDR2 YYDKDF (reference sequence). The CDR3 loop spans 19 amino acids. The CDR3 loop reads CATSRDPLRMDRAYNEQFF. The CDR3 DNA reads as TGTGCCACCAGCAGAGATCCTCTCCGGATGGACAGGGCCTACAATGAGCAGTTCTTC. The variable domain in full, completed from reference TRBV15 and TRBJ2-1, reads DAMVIQNPRYQVTQFGKPVTLSCSQTLNHNVMYWYQQKSSQAPKLLFHYYDKDFNNEADTPDNFQSRRPNTSFCFLDIRSPGLGDTAMYLCATSRDPLRMDRAYNEQFFGPGTRLTVL.